This T cell receptor (beta chain) was obtained from a study of T cell responses to AZD1222 COVID-19 vaccine. The wider study: Second-dose intervals of approximately 4 or approximately 12 weeks were pooled.

Assay: immunoSEQ multiplex PCR; the TCRdb copy retains only in-frame clones and omits some. In the table there are roughly 150,000 clones, roughly 91% of which are singletons. CDR3 size: 15 residues. From germline, CDR1 is MNHNS and CDR2 SASEGT. Trimming shortened V by 0 bases and J by 4 bases, and 12 bases separated the two germline ends. Comment on this clone: As yet, its antigen is unknown.

Study-level points and caveats: A mostly white British donor set with more females was recruited, and clonal diversity was possibly underestimated. Only 5 or 6 individuals given AZD1222 were seropositive at baseline. After the peak T cell response, and only then, were repertoires sampled.

The chain recombines TRBV6-1 with TRBJ1-2; no clear D gene. Sequencing was performed on peripheral blood, taken on day 0 of AZD1222 vaccination. This sequence originates from an adult in good health. The CDR3 reads CASSEAKQSIYGYTF. The CDR3 nucleotides read TGTGCCAGCAGTGAAGCGAAACAGTCGATCTATGGCTACACCTTC.